These 16 T cell receptor beta chains share one sample of origin, sequenced in a study of blood T cells in healthy people across ages. The use of a sample-barcoded 5' primer and a J-beta primer mix characterized a second PCR of about 6 to 11 cycles. MiXCR, run by TCRdb on the 5' RACE reads, gives a single entry per CDR3 protein. The data contain some 1,000,000 distinct CDR3 sequences, approximately 25% of them singletons. These data were likewise used in another study, on T cells of mothers and their children.

Sequenced sample: blood. Source of these receptors: a girl aged 2 to 10 in good health.

The J gene is TRBJ2-4, the V gene TRBV28; no reliable D call. Trimming took off 3 bases at V and 1 base at J, with 13 bases between the two ends. The CDR3 loop spans 16 amino acids. Looked up from germline, CDR1 is MDHEN and CDR2 is SYDVKM. CDR3 nucleotides: TGTGCCAGCAGTTTTGGGGATCGGGCGGCCAAAAACATTCAGTACTTC. Translated: CASSFGDRAAKNIQYF.

This clonotype has a handful of counts. The chain combines TRBV29-1 with TRBJ2-7, with D perhaps matching TRBD1 (6 bases). The CDR3 length is 11 residues. V was trimmed by 4 bases and J by 5 bases, leaving 9 bases between them. Germline lookup yields CDR1 SQVTM and CDR2 ANQGSEA. The CDR3 is CSVGRDNEQYF. In DNA, the CDR3 is TGCAGCGTTGGCAGGGACAACGAGCAGTACTTC.

The chain uses TRBV7-2 and TRBJ2-3; no clear D gene. The CDR3 contains 13 residues. V dropped 6 bases and J dropped 0 bases, with 7 bases sitting between them. CDR1 is SGHTA, CDR2 FQGNSA, per germline. The CDR3 reads CASRIPSTDTQYF. The CDR3 bases are TGTGCCAGCAGAATCCCTAGCACAGATACGCAGTATTTT. Filled out from reference TRBV7-2 and TRBJ2-3, the complete variable domain reads GAGVSQSPSNKVTEKGKDVELRCDPISGHTALYWYRQSLGQGLEFLIYFQGNSAPDKSGLPSDRFSAERTGGSVSTLTIQRTQQEDSAVYLCASRIPSTDTQYFGPGTRLTVL.

This clonotype appeared a few times. The rearrangement links TRBV28 to TRBJ2-5; tentative D call: TRBD1 (7 bases). The length of the CDR3 is 15 residues. Germline V gene lookup returns CDR1 MDHEN and CDR2 SYDVKM. Trimming took 6 bases from V and 1 from J, leaving 15 bases between them. The CDR3 loop is CASSSRRGLQETQYF. The CDR3, as DNA: TGTGCCAGCAGCTCCCGGAGGGGGCTCCAAGAGACCCAGTACTTC.

There are a few counts of this clonotype. J is TRBJ2-1 and V is TRBV29-1; D not resolved. CDR1 is SQVTM and CDR2 is ANQGSEA in the germline V gene. The CDR3 is made up of 13 amino acids. V was shortened by 7 bases and J by 0 bases, with 10 bases between the two germline ends. The CDR3 DNA sequence: TGCAGCGGGCGGCCCAGCTCCTACAATGAGCAGTTCTTC. This encodes CSGRPSSYNEQFF.

The rearrangement joins TRBV7-8 to TRBJ2-7, with 10 bases aligning to TRBD1. The CDR3 spans 16 residues. Trimming removed 5 bases from V and 5 bases from J; junction bases left unmatched: 12. Germline loops: CDR1 SGHVS, CDR2 FQNEAQ. CDR3 sequence reads: CASSPETGGAGHEQYF. The CDR3 DNA reads TGTGCCAGCAGCCCGGAGACAGGGGGCGCTGGGCACGAGCAGTACTTC.

This chain uses TRBV12-3 or TRBV12-4 with TRBJ1-2; tentatively, D is TRBD1 (6 bases). Trimming stripped 7 bases from V and 4 bases from J, with 16 bases between. CDR3 length: 14 amino acids. In DNA form, the CDR3 reads TGTGCCAGCACCCAAATAGGACAGATCTATGGCTACACCTTC. Translated, it gives CASTQIGQIYGYTF.

At least ten counts were recorded for this clonotype. The rearrangement joins TRBV28 to TRBJ2-7; tentatively, D is TRBD2 (5 bases). V lost 5 bases and J 2 bases, leaving 13 bases between the germline ends. CDR3 length: 14 residues. Germline CDR1 is MDHEN and CDR2 is SYDVKM. The CDR3 loop reads CASSGADRTYEQYF. The CDR3 DNA reads as TGTGCCAGCAGTGGAGCGGATCGTACCTACGAGCAGTACTTC.

This clonotype was seen many times. The chain uses TRBV6-6 and TRBJ2-7, with 10 bases identical to TRBD1. Germline V gene sequence: CDR1 MNHNY, CDR2 SVGAGI (reference sequence). This CDR3 has 14 residues. V dropped 4 bases and J dropped 3; count of bases not matched to a gene: 3. CDR3 nucleotides: TGTGCCAGCAGTTCCGGGACAGGGGACTACGAGCAGTACTTC. Translation gives CASSSGTGDYEQYF.

This sequence joins TRBV19 and TRBJ1-1; unclear D gene. Between the trimmed V and J ends, which lost 2 bases and 4 bases, there was a span of 11 bases. The CDR3 is made up of 14 amino acids. Germline V gene lookup returns CDR1 LNHDA and CDR2 SQIVND (reference sequence). The DNA of the CDR3 is TGTGCCAGTAGTATACGAGGGCAAGGCACTGAAGCTTTCTTT. Protein sequence: CASSIRGQGTEAFF.

The rearrangement uses TRBV7-9 and TRBJ2-7; D is perhaps TRBD2 (5 bases). V lost 1 base and J 2 bases, leaving 9 bases between the germline ends. From germline, CDR1 is SEHNR and CDR2 FQNEAQ (reference sequence). This CDR3 is 14 amino acids long. This CDR3 is CASSLGSTTYEQYF. The CDR3 DNA sequence: TGTGCCAGCAGCTTAGGCTCGACTACCTACGAGCAGTACTTC.

The CDR3 spells CASSLLRDNEKLFF. The CDR3 DNA follows: TGTGCCAGCAGTCTCCTCAGGGATAATGAAAAACTGTTTTTT. The gene calls are TRBV28 and TRBJ1-4, with D perhaps TRBD1 (5 bases). V gave up 5 bases and J gave up 4 bases, with 11 bases separating them. Germline V gives CDR1 MDHEN, CDR2 SYDVKM. This CDR3 is built from 14 residues. The whole variable domain, remainder taken from reference TRBV28 and TRBJ1-4, is DVKVTQSSRYLVKRTGEKVFLECVQDMDHENMFWYRQDPGLGLRLIYFSYDVKMKEKGDIPEGYSVSREKKERFSLILESASTNQTSMYLCASSLLRDNEKLFFGSGTQLSVL.

Concerning this clonotype itself: Since no conserved phenylalanine or tryptophan closes the CDR3, a read error is the likely cause. The chain employs TRBV12-3 or TRBV12-4 and TRBJ1-2; D gene unclear. Trimming took 0 bases from V and 6 from J, leaving 17 bases between them. The CDR3 is 16 amino acids. Written as DNA, the CDR3 is TGTGCCAGCAGTTTAGCGACCCCGCTGGGTGGTGATGGCTACACCCTC. Its translation is CASSLATPLGGDGYTL.

This rearrangement joins TRBV7-2 to TRBJ2-6, with TRBD1 matching over 10 bases. The germline gives CDR1 SGHTA, CDR2 FQGNSA. V gave up 4 bases and J gave up 2 bases; unmatched junction bases: 5. There are 17 residues in the CDR3. This chain's CDR3 is CASSSRTGGAGANVLTF. The DNA of the CDR3 is TGTGCCAGCAGCTCCAGGACAGGGGGTGCTGGGGCCAACGTCCTGACTTTC.

The chain couples TRBV7-9 to TRBJ1-2; a possible D gene is TRBD1 (6 bases). The CDR3 is made up of 15 amino acids. The ends were cut back, 5 bases at V and 6 bases at J, with 19 bases in the middle. Germline CDR1 SEHNR, CDR2 FQNEAQ (reference sequence). The CDR3 nucleotides read TGTGCCAGCAGCATAGTAGGGGGAAACAAAGATGGCTACACCTTC. Protein product: CASSIVGGNKDGYTF.

This clonotype was found a few times. The junction and the germline gene differ at one end; a read error may be behind it. The rearrangement uses TRBV4-2 and TRBJ2-7; D remains unclear. Germline V gene data show CDR1 as LGHNA and CDR2 as YNFKEQ. This CDR3 is 16 amino acids long. The DNA for the CDR3 is TGTGCCAGCAGCCAAGATCAGGTTCGTGCCTCCTACGGGCAGTACTTC. It translates to CASSQDQVRASYGQYF.